Given below is one T cell receptor beta chain in context. Its antigen is still unknown. Every donor was a healthy person donating bone marrow. Germline V lookup: CDR1 SGHRS, CDR2 YFSETQ. The CDR3 has 15 residues. Trimming cost V 0 bases and J 3 bases, with 12 bases left between them. The data were taken from a study of cytomegalovirus exposure and HLA in healthy donors. Study-wide results and limits: It was in a later analysis that TCR association rates were seen to vary by HLA locus, highest for DRB1 and lowest for HLA-C. It was only CMV serostatus that was available as immune exposure information. Most of the TCR beta V segments (in an earlier analysis) were productive either about 87% or about 30% of the time.

The PCR was carried out with 60 Vbeta primers and 13 Jbeta primers. Assay used: immunoSEQ multiplex PCR; TCRdb lists only in-frame clones, some missing. Seen here are a few hundred thousand clones, around 80% observed once, and the top ten hold roughly 7.4%. Source material: PBMCs. This clonotype was obtained from a woman in her fifties or sixties in good health and CMV-seropositive. The genes are TRBV5-1 and TRBJ1-1; D unresolved. CDR3 protein: CASSLGLGPDTEAFF. The CDR3, as DNA: TGCGCCAGCAGCTTGGGATTGGGCCCAGACACTGAAGCTTTCTTT.